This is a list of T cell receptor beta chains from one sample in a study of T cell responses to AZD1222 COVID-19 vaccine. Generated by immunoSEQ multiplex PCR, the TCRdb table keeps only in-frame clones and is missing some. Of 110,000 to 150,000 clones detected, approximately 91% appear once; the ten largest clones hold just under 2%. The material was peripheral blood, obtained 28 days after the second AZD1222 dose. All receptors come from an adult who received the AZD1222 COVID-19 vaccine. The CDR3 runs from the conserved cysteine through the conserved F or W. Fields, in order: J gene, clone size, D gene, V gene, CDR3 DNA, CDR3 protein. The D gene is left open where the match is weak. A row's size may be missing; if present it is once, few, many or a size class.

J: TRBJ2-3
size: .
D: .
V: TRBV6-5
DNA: TGTGCCAGCAAGGGTGCCGGGCTGAGCACAGATACGCAGTATTTT
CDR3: CASKGAGLSTDTQYF

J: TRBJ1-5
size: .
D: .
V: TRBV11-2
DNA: TGTGCCAGCAGCCTGGGTGTGAGGGAATCTCAGCCCCAGCATTTT
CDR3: CASSLGVRESQPQHF

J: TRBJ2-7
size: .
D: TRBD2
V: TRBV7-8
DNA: TGTGCCAGCAGCTTTTGGACTAGCGGGGACGAGCAGTACTTC
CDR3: CASSFWTSGDEQYF

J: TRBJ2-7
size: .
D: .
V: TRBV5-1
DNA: TGCGCCAGCAGCTTAGGGGGAGGGCCCTACGAGCAGTACTTC
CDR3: CASSLGGGPYEQYF

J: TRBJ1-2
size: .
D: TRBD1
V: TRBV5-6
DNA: TGTGCCAGCAGCCGAGGGGGCTCTGGCTACACCTTC
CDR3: CASSRGGSGYTF

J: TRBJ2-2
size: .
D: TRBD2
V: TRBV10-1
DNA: TGCGCCAGCAGTGGACGTCCAGGACTAGCTATATTCGCGAACACCGGGGAGCTGTTTTTT
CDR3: CASSGRPGLAIFANTGELFF

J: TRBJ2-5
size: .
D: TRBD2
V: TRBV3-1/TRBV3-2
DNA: TGTGCCAGCAGCCAAACAGCCCCTAGCGGGAGTGAGACCCAGTACTTC
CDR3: CASSQTAPSGSETQYF

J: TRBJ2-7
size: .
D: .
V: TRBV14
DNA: TGTGCCAGCAGCCAAGAGGGAAGGTTACCCTCCTACGAGCAGTACTTC
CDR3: CASSQEGRLPSYEQYF

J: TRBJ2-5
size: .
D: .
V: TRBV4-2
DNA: TGTGCCAGCAGCCAAGATGTTACGGTCGGGGAGACCCAGTACTTC
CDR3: CASSQDVTVGETQYF

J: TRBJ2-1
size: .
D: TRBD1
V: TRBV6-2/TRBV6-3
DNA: TGTGCCAGCAGTTCCACAGGGGACAACTACAATGAGCAGTTCTTC
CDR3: CASSSTGDNYNEQFF

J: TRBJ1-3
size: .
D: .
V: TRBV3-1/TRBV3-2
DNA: TGTGCCAGCAGCCAAGAACAGGGAGTCGGCACCATATATTTT
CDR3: CASSQEQGVGTIYF

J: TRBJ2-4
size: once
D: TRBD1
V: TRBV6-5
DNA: TGTGCCAGCAGTTTGGGACAGGGAGGCAAAAACATTCAGTACTTC
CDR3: CASSLGQGGKNIQYF

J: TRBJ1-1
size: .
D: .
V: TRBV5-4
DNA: TGTGCCAGCAGGGATCCGGCCCCAGACACTGAAGCTTTCTTT
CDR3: CASRDPAPDTEAFF

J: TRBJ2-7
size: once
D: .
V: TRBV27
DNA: TGTGCCAGCAGATCAAAGGCAGGGTCCTACGAGCAGTACTTC
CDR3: CASRSKAGSYEQYF

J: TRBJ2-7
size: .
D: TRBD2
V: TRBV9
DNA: TGTGCCAGCAGCGTATCCCCAGCGGGAAGCGAGCAGTACTTC
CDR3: CASSVSPAGSEQYF

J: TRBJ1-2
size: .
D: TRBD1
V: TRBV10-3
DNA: TGTGCCATCTCGCCCGGACAGGCAAACTATGGCTACACCTTC
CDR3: CAISPGQANYGYTF

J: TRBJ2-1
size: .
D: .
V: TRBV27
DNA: TGTGCCAGCAGTTTAGGAAGAAACTCCTACAATGAGCAGTTCTTC
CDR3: CASSLGRNSYNEQFF

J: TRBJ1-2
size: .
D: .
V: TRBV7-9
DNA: TGTGCCAGCGCAGGGGAGTTGGGTGGCTACACCTTC
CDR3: CASAGELGGYTF

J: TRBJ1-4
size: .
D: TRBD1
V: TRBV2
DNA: TGTGCCAGCACCCCGACAGGGGGCCGTGAAAAACTGTTTTTT
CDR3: CASTPTGGREKLFF

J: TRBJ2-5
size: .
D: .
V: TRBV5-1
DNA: TGCGCCAGCAGCGGTCGACCCGTGGAGACCCAGTACTTC
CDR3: CASSGRPVETQYF

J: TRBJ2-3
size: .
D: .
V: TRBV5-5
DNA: TGTGCCAGCAGCATCGGCCCCTCCCGGGGCACAGATACGCAGTATTTT
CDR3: CASSIGPSRGTDTQYF

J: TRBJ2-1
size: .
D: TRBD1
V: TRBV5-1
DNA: TGCGCCAGCAGCGCCACAGGGGGCGGATGGGATGAGCAGTTCTTC
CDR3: CASSATGGGWDEQFF

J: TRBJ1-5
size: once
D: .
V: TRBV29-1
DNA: TGCAGCGCCTCTCGGGGCGACAATCAGCCCCAGCATTTT
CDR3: CSASRGDNQPQHF

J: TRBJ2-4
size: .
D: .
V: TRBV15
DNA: TGTGCCACCAGCCCCGGGGGTGGGAAAAACATTCAGTACTTC
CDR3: CATSPGGGKNIQYF

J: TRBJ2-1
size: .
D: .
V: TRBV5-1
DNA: TGCGCCAGCAGCTTTGAGGGAATCTACAATGAGCAGTTCTTC
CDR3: CASSFEGIYNEQFF

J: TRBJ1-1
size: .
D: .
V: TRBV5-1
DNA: TGCGCCAGCAGCTTGGGGGAGGACACTGAAGCTTTCTTT
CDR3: CASSLGEDTEAFF